The clone carrying this T cell receptor (beta chain) has at least ten counts. Its antigen is currently unknown. The sample comes from a study of T-cell memory formation after mild COVID-19. Broader study findings: The study detected some responding clones in pre-infection memory, suggesting cross-reactive memory joined. Nothing showed for sure that second-wave clones peaking on day 37 were SARS-CoV-2 specific.

This CDR3 has 17 amino acids. Germline CDR1 SGHAT, CDR2 FQDESV (reference sequence). The trim removed 4 bases at V and 1 base at J, leaving 3 bases unmatched. From the 5' RACE reads, TCRdb called clonotypes with MiXCR, one entry per CDR3 protein. This table holds 250,000 to 300,000 distinct CDR3 sequences, about a sixth found once. Material for sequencing was PBMCs or a T cell subset sorted from them (not recorded which). This sequence joins TRBV11-1 and TRBJ2-6, with 11 nucleotides matching TRBD1. This TCR derives from a man between 18 and 35 years old who had mild COVID-19 (a few samples of this study predate the infection). Cell type and time point are not known. In DNA, the CDR3 is TGTGCCAGCAGCTCCTGGGACAGGGGGTCTGGGGCCAACGTCCTGACTTTC. This codes for CASSSWDRGSGANVLTF.